This T cell receptor beta chain comes out of a study of T cell responses to AZD1222 COVID-19 vaccine. The study's findings and limits: A mostly white British donor set with more females was recruited, and clonal diversity was possibly underestimated. Elevations in Spike-specific TCR breadth and depth followed administration of two AZD1222 doses.

Trimming took 3 bases from V and 2 from J, leaving 7 bases between them. This CDR3 is 13 amino acids long. A note on this clone: Its cognate antigen is unknown.

Profiled with immunoSEQ multiplex PCR; TCRdb holds only in-frame clones, not every one. The repertoire consists of 90,000 to 150,000 clones, with about 90% occurring once and the leading ten covering 8.4%. The material was peripheral blood, obtained on day 0 of AZD1222 vaccination. The chain recombines TRBV12-3 or TRBV12-4 with TRBJ1-1; no definite D call. This TCR derives from an adult in good health. CDR3 in amino acids: CASSFGLNTEAFF. CDR3 bases: TGTGCCAGCAGTTTCGGCCTCAACACTGAAGCTTTCTTT.